This T cell receptor (beta chain) was recovered during a study of shared clonotypes between healthy human individuals. Germline CDR1 is SQVTM and CDR2 is ANQGSEA. The CDR3 sequence is 15 residues long. Method: immunoSEQ multiplex PCR; TCRdb's copy keeps in-frame clones and lacks some. The table has about 2.5 million clones, about 90% seen once. The study drew all its donors from Caucasian adults living in Nashville, Tennessee. This clone was seen a handful of times. The germline gene is not matched at one end of the junction; a read error may be the cause. The receptor was derived from a man aged 18 to 30 in good health. Some clones in this sample may be carry-over from other donors' samples. Sequenced: naive CD4+ T cells from PBMCs. The subset is: CD45RA+ positively selected. This chain uses TRBV29-1 with TRBJ1-1; a weak D match, TRBD1 (5 bases). The CDR3 DNA reads TGCAGCGTAGAAGGGGCCTTCAGGCGGGACACTGAAGCTTTCTTT. It specifies CSVEGAFRRDTEAFF.